The rows below give T cell receptor beta chains drawn from one sample of a study of vaccination and CD4 T cells after COVID-19. TCRdb re-analysed the PCR reads in MiXCR, keeping a single row per CDR3 protein. Among about 18,000 distinct CDR3 sequences listed, approximately 29% were seen once. The antigens for these receptors are not known. Sequenced input: cultured CD4+ T cells from blood. These receptors came from a human donor with COVID-19. Both conserved end residues are trimmed from each CDR3.

j_call	v_call	cdr3_aa
TRBJ1-2	TRBV9	ASSVAETLNGYT
TRBJ1-6	TRBV7-2	ASSPPRSRGLSPLH
TRBJ1-4	TRBV29-1	SVVKGGQFNEKLF
TRBJ1-1	TRBV5-4	ASSVPGQMNTEAF
TRBJ2-5	TRBV7-6	ASSLGRGGKFETQY
TRBJ2-2	TRBV11-2	ASSLDYGTGELF
TRBJ2-7	TRBV6-1	ASNIPGTGVGEQY
TRBJ1-6	TRBV6-5	ASSYAAGGVVVSLH
TRBJ2-7	TRBV5-6	ASSSTEAYEQY
TRBJ1-2	TRBV14	ASSPAPSYGYT
TRBJ1-6	TRBV5-4	ASSSGSVVGTPLH
TRBJ1-6	TRBV19	ASSIEGGNSPLH
TRBJ1-1	TRBV7-2	ASSFLSGSGRNTEAF
TRBJ2-1	TRBV7-6	ASSGAGVYNEQF
TRBJ2-7	TRBV28	ASKSLWEQY
TRBJ2-4	TRBV7-2	ASSPPLSKNIQY
TRBJ1-1	TRBV30	AFTKFYTEAF
TRBJ1-1	TRBV20-1	SAREERNTEAF
TRBJ2-1	TRBV20-1	SALRGSSYNEQF
TRBJ1-1	TRBV6-5	ASSYSGGYTEAF
TRBJ2-7	TRBV18	ASSNGGGYEQY
TRBJ1-5	TRBV19	ASSIKGRGANQPQH
TRBJ1-1	TRBV19	ASSPGTRSMNTEAF
TRBJ2-1	TRBV7-9	ASSLALGGSSYNEQF
TRBJ2-3	TRBV20-1	SARPGRYTDTQY
TRBJ2-5	TRBV5-4	ASSRSTRRGNQETQY
TRBJ2-1	TRBV6-1	ASGLTNIYNEQF
TRBJ2-5	TRBV6-1	ASSEFVVGTGVQETQY
TRBJ2-1	TRBV7-3	ASSLRGGFNNEQF
TRBJ1-5	TRBV30	AWSGTGIGEPQH
TRBJ1-2	TRBV20-1	SARDLPVDT
TRBJ1-6	TRBV18	ASSPQGPSDNSPLH
TRBJ2-7	TRBV24-1	ATSDTGTFVLGYEQY
TRBJ1-2	TRBV12-3/TRBV12-4	ASSLSEGPGYT
TRBJ1-4	TRBV12-3/TRBV12-4	ASSLSGSLF
TRBJ2-5	TRBV12-3/TRBV12-4	ASTLGVGTQY
TRBJ2-4	TRBV7-2	ASSSRTGENIQY
TRBJ1-1	TRBV11-1	ASSHSLAAFSNRRDTEAF
TRBJ2-3	TRBV14	ASSPNLSTDTQY
TRBJ2-3	TRBV7-3	ASSLPLAGPYTDTQY
TRBJ2-5	TRBV7-2	ASSLEPGKETQY
TRBJ1-5	TRBV6-1	ASSRGTGGQPQH
TRBJ1-6	TRBV20-1	SARGGGSLH
TRBJ2-5	TRBV6-2/TRBV6-3	ASSYTLLSGGDQETQY
TRBJ2-3	TRBV11-2	ASSRDSDTQY
TRBJ1-1	TRBV2	ASTLRVPEAF
TRBJ1-1	TRBV6-1	ASSEAGGAPMNTEAF
TRBJ1-6	TRBV5-1	ASSLEGRDSPLH
TRBJ2-3	TRBV20-1	SAPLAGGSTDTQY
TRBJ2-7	TRBV7-2	ASSLGRYEQY
TRBJ2-7	TRBV11-3	ASSLADEQY
TRBJ1-6	TRBV7-9	ASSLGQENSPLH
TRBJ1-6	TRBV10-3	ATRPSQTSSPLH
TRBJ1-6	TRBV12-3/TRBV12-4	ASSFMGQGISPLH
TRBJ2-1	TRBV7-8	ASSSPGQGYNNEQF
TRBJ1-5	TRBV5-1	ASSLNGNSNQPQH
TRBJ1-2	TRBV7-2	ASSLSATGQGIGYT
TRBJ2-5	TRBV7-2	ASSLAEGVETQY